This T cell receptor (beta chain) was documented in a study of blood T cell repertoires in COVID-19. About the research overall: Sites across the United States, Italy and Spain contributed samples from acute and convalescent COVID-19. From T cells, B-cell-depleted T cells, or PBMCs came the material, which was cDNA or gDNA.

In the original processing: Amplification of reference gene primers provided the estimated nucleated cell counts. Method: immunoSEQ multiplex PCR; TCRdb's copy keeps in-frame clones and lacks some. V, J and clone size were drawn from that table, and D and trimming were deduced from the DNA. Found here are more than 35,000 clones, 70% to 90% of them singletons; the top ten hold approximately 32%. J was trimmed by 6 bases and V by 3 bases; bases with no gene match: 4. Germline V gene sequence: CDR1 KGHDR, CDR2 SFDVKD. The CDR3 sequence is 15 residues long. This chain connects TRBV24-1 to TRBJ2-7; 13 bases are a match to TRBD2. The specimen was peripheral blood. The receptor was derived from a man aged 70 or older with active COVID-19. CDR3 DNA sequence: TGTGCCACCAGTGATACTAGCGGGGGGGGCAGCGAGCAGTACTTC. Amino acids: CATSDTSGGGSEQYF.